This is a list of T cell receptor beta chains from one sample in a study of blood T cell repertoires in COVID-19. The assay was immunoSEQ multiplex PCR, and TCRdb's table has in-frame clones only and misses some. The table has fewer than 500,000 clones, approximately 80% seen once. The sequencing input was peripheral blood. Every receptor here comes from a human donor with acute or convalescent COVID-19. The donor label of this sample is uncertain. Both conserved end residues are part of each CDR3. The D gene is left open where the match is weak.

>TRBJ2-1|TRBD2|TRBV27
CASKREGILSYNEQFF
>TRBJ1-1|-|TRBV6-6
CASSQPLHQTTEAFF
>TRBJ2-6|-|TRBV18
CASSPPFVEVPGGANVLTF
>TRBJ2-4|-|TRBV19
CASSTTELAKNIQYF
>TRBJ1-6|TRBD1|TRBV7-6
CASSPRQGGNSPLHF
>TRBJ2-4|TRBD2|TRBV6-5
CASITSGVNIQYF
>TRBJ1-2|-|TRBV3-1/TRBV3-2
CASSQVRGGRGTGYTF
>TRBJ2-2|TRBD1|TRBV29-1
CSVRQGGNTGELFF
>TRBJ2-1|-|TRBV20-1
CSARPYNEQFF
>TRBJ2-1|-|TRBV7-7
CASSPLVGGRGNNEQFF
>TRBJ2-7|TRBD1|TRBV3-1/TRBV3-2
CASSLGSNRGYEQYF
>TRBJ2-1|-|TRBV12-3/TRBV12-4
CASEGRAEREQFF
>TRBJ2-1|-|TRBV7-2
CASSPFGVAAAYNEQFF
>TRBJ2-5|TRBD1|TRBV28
CASSFSGQGTQTQYF
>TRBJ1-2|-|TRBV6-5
CASRQDLYGYTF
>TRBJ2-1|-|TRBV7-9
CASGEVSQFF
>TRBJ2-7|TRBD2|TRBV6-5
CASSSKTSGSYEQYF
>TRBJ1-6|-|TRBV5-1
CASSHTGHESPLHF
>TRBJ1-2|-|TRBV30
CAWSVNRVLGGYTF
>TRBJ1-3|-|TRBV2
CASLQGPSAGNTIYF
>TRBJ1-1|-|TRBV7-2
CASSFITGEAFF
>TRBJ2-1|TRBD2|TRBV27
CASRPPLAGIYNEQFF
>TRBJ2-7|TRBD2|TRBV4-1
CASSQYGRAANEQYF
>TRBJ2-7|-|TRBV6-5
CASSSRDYEQYF
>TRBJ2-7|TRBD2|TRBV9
CASSAGGDIRGHEQYF
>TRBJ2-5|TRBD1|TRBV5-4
CASSLKLTGGETQYF
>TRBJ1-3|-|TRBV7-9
CASSPSASGGNTIYF
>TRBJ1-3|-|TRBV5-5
CASSPQQGLGNTIYF
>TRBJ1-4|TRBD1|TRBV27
CASRTGTVREKLFF
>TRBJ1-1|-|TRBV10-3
CAIRTETGNTEAFF
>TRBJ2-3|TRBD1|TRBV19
CASTRDSFTTDTQYF
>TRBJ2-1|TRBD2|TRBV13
CASSFSGSSYNEQFF
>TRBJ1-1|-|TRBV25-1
CASSEFGAVNTEAFF
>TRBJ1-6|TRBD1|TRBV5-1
CASSAGQYNSPLHF
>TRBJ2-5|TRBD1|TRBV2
CASSGQGTGKETQYF
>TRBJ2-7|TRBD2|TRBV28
CASSGASGGFYEQYF
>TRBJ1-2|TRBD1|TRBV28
CASTSTGQGISNYGYTF
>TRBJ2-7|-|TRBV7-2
CASSLVRAGEQYF
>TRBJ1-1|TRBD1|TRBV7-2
CASSLSGGIEAFF
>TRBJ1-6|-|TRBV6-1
CASREITTRSNSPLHF
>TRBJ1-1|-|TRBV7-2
CASSPRGANTEAFF
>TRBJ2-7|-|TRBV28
CASSLPGVKQYF
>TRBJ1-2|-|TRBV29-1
CSVVGNRDGYTF
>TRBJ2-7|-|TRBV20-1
CSAGSGREQYF
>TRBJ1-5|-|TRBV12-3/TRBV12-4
CASSSAEGKPQHF
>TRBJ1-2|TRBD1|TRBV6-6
CASSGTGPGYGYTF
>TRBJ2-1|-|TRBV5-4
CASSEDSTAAYNEQFF
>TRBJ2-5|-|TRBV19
CASSTRRGSETQYF
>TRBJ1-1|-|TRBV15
CATSRGRDTEAFF
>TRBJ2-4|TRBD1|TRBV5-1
CASSLAPGTGGNIQYF
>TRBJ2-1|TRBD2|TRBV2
CASSEALQTSGSSYNEQFF
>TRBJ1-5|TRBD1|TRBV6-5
CASSRQGKQPQHF
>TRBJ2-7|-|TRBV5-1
CASSLAMDSPYEQYF
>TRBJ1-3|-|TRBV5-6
CASSWKPRGSGNTIYF
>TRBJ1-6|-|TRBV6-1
CASSDTPNSPLHF
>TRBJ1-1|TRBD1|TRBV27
CASSLWDRNTEAFF
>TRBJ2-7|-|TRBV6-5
CASKQYGSHEQYF
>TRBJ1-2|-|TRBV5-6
CASSLGDRYYGYTF
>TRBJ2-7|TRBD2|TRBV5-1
CASSTGTSGLAYEQYF
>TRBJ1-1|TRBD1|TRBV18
CASSPQGQGGEAFF